Presented here are 18 T cell receptor beta chains from one specimen sequenced in a study of T cells expressing NK-cell markers. TCRdb reprocessed the 5' RACE reads and stores each CDR3 protein as one record, lacking DNA. This table holds 400,000 or so distinct CDR3 sequences. The sample was blood T cells: a sorted CD56 or NKG2C T cell subset, CD4+ or CD8+ T cells, or bulk PBMC T cells (not recorded which). The receptor source for this set is a woman aged 45-65 years in good health.

The chain uses TRBV15 and TRBJ2-1; TCRdb calls TRBD1, which cannot be checked without DNA. Germline values: CDR1 LNHNV, CDR2 YYDKDF (reference sequence). The CDR3 spans 14 residues. The CDR3 sequence: CATSGRGDYNEQFF.

V usage is TRBV7-7 and J usage is TRBJ2-7. The CDR3 is 13 residues long. Looked up from germline, CDR1 is SSHAT and CDR2 is FNYEAQ (reference sequence). Here the CDR3 reads CASRANSRSEQYF.

CDR3 sequence: CASEPVRGVRGKAFF. The rearrangement uses TRBV12-5 and TRBJ1-1; the D call of TRBD1 rests on TCRdb alone, since no DNA is present to check it. Germline lookup yields CDR1 LGHNT and CDR2 FRNRAP. This CDR3 is built from 15 residues.

This chain links TRBV7-8 with TRBJ2-5; lacking DNA, the TRBD2 call made by TCRdb goes unchecked. The CDR3 extends over 16 amino acids. The germline gives CDR1 SGHVS, CDR2 FQNEAQ. This chain's CDR3 is CASSFEGGASGETQYF.

The gene calls are TRBV12-3 or TRBV12-4 and TRBJ2-1; TCRdb lists TRBD2, though no DNA is available to test this call. CDR3 length equals 11 residues. CDR3: CASRAAGEQFF.

The chain joins TRBV12-3 or TRBV12-4 to TRBJ2-1; with no DNA, the TCRdb D assignment of TRBD1 cannot be verified. The CDR3 consists of 17 residues. Here the CDR3 reads CASSSLGRDRGHNEQFF.

Here the CDR3 reads CSARDRPGGYTF. The chain is built from TRBV20-1 and TRBJ1-2. Germline V gives CDR1 DFQATT, CDR2 SNEGSKA (reference sequence). The CDR3 totals 12 residues.

V and J are TRBV6-2 or TRBV6-3 and TRBJ2-3. The length of the CDR3 is 12 residues. The germline V gene has CDR1 MNHEY and CDR2 SVGEGT. The CDR3 protein is CASNRRADTQYF.

The rearrangement uses TRBV5-4 and TRBJ2-7; checking the TCRdb D call of TRBD1 is not possible without DNA. Germline assignment: CDR1 SGHNT and CDR2 YYREEE (reference sequence). This CDR3 region has 15 residues. The CDR3 loop is CASSLPGGVIYEQYF. The variable domain in full, completed from reference TRBV5-4 and TRBJ2-7, reads ETGVTQSPTHLIKTRGQQVTLRCSSQSGHNTVSWYQQALGQGPQFIFQYYREEENGRGNFPPRFSGLQFPNYSSELNVNALELDDSALYLCASSLPGGVIYEQYFGPGTRLTVT.

This chain uses TRBV27 with TRBJ2-5; as DNA is missing, the TRBD1 call by TCRdb cannot be tested. This CDR3 contains 20 residues. In germline, CDR1 is MNHEY, CDR2 SMNVEV (reference sequence). Here the CDR3 reads CASSSPGQGAFTSGRETQYF.

The chain is built from TRBV7-6 and TRBJ2-3; the D call from TCRdb, TRBD1, cannot be confirmed without DNA. The CDR3 runs to 16 residues. Germline lookup yields CDR1 SGHVS and CDR2 FNYEAQ. Here the CDR3 reads CASSVLQGRPTDTQYF.

The chain uses TRBV5-4 and TRBJ2-3; TCRdb designates TRBD1, a call that cannot be tested without DNA. This CDR3 has 12 residues. Germline loops: CDR1 SGHNT, CDR2 YYREEE (reference sequence). The CDR3 loop is CASTIGGDTQYF.

This chain uses TRBV6-6 with TRBJ1-5; no DNA is available, so the TRBD1 call from TCRdb remains unchecked. The CDR3 is made up of 13 amino acids. CDR1 is MNHNY and CDR2 is SVGAGI in the germline V gene (reference sequence). The CDR3: CASDSFSNQPQHF.

CDR3: CASSQAPGGNTEAFF. The chain employs TRBV4-2 and TRBJ1-1; no DNA is available, so the TRBD1 call from TCRdb remains unchecked. The CDR3 totals 15 residues. Germline loops: CDR1 LGHNA, CDR2 YNFKEQ.

The gene calls are TRBV29-1 and TRBJ1-1. Germline loops: CDR1 SQVTM, CDR2 ANQGSEA. The CDR3 totals 14 residues. CDR3 amino acids: CSVDEGFSYTEAFF.

The rearrangement uses TRBV25-1 and TRBJ2-2; TCRdb returns TRBD2, unconfirmable since there is no DNA. Germline V CDR1 and CDR2: MGHDK, SYGVNS. This CDR3 spans 13 amino acids. The CDR3 sequence: CASTDSRTGELFF.

The chain combines TRBV29-1 with TRBJ2-1; without DNA, the TCRdb call of TRBD1 cannot be checked. In germline, CDR1 is SQVTM, CDR2 ANQGSEA. The CDR3 totals 13 residues. The CDR3 region is CSAGVISYNEQFF.

V is TRBV12-3 or TRBV12-4 and J is TRBJ2-1. The CDR3 extends over 12 amino acids. The CDR3 sequence is CASSSVGDEQFF.